This is a list of T cell receptor beta chains from one sample in a study of shared clonotypes between healthy human individuals. TCRdb keeps only in-frame clones here, not all; method: immunoSEQ multiplex PCR. The repertoire holds 2.3 million or so clones, over 85% seen once, with around 0.4% in the top ten. Material: naive CD4+ T cells from PBMCs. These receptors all come from a man aged 18 to 29 in good health. Some clones in this sample may be carry-over from other donors' samples. The CDR3 runs from the conserved cysteine through the conserved F or W.

j_gene,v_gene,CDR3aa
TRBJ2-7,TRBV6-1,CASSADRDGYEQYF
TRBJ1-5,TRBV7-2,CASSPPSQPQHF
TRBJ2-7,TRBV7-8,CATGLAASSYEQYF
TRBJ1-4,TRBV6-5,CASGGTNEKLFF
TRBJ2-5,TRBV4-1,CASSQALETQYF
TRBJ1-2,TRBV9,CASSGENYGYTF
TRBJ2-2,TRBV4-1,CASSQVPGGRATGELFF
TRBJ2-5,TRBV7-3,CASRLVDSRETQYF
TRBJ1-4,TRBV5-1,CASSPDGLNEKLFF
TRBJ1-2,TRBV29-1,CSVESGGYGYTF
TRBJ2-5,TRBV6-1,CASSSRGVTQYF
TRBJ1-4,TRBV5-5,CASSLIARHRDGEKLFF
TRBJ2-1,TRBV11-1,CASSPLQGLAGGRVQFF
TRBJ1-5,TRBV7-9,CASSLESYGGGDSNQPQHF
TRBJ2-1,TRBV7-9,CASSLVAGSSYNEQFF
TRBJ2-7,TRBV5-1,CASSTEAGHTYEQYF